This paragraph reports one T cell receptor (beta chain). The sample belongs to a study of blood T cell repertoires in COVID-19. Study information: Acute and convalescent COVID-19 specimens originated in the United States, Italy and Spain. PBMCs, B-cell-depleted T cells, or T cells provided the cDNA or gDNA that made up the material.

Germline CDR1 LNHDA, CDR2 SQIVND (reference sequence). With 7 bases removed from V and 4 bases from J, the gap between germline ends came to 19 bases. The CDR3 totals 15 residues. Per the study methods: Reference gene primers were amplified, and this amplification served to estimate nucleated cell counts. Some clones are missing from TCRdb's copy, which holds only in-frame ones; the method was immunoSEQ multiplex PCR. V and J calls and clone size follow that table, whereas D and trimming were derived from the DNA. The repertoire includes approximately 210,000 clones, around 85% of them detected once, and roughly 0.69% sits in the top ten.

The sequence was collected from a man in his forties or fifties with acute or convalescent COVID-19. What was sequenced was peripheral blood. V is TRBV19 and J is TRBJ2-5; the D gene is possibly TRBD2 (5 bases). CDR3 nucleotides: TGTGCCAGTAAACCGGGCCTAGCTGATGGAGAGACCCAGTACTTC. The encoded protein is CASKPGLADGETQYF. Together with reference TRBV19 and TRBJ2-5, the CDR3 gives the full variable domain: DGGITQSPKYLFRKEGQNVTLSCEQNLNHDAMYWYRQDPGQGLRLIYYSQIVNDFQKGDIAEGYSVSREKKESFPLTVTSAQKNPTAFYLCASKPGLADGETQYFGPGTRLLVL.